The T cell receptor (beta chain) under discussion was sequenced for a study of CD8 T cells in ankylosing spondylitis. TCRdb re-analysed the 5' RACE reads in MiXCR, keeping a single row per CDR3 protein. The data contain more than 250,000 distinct CDR3 sequences, 7% to 9% of them singletons. Overall study findings and caveats: There was a TCR beta motif, made of fewer than 10 highly homologous variants, that appeared characteristic of ankylosing spondylitis blood. Significant enrichment of disease-linked clones was reportedly seen in matched ankylosing spondylitis synovial fluid.

By frequency in the sample, this clonotype is medium-sized. The antigen remains unidentified. The ends lost 5 bases at V and 6 bases at J; junction bases unmatched: 8. The germline CDR1 and CDR2 sequences are MGHDK and SYGVNS. The length of the CDR3 is 15 residues. The sample was blood, either unsorted or a sorted T cell fraction (not recorded which). The chain combines TRBV25-1 with TRBJ2-3, with 10 bases identical to TRBD2. This TCR derives from a male donor with ankylosing spondylitis. The CDR3 here is CASSPWTSGHDTQYF. CDR3 sequence (DNA): TGTGCCAGCAGTCCGTGGACTAGCGGTCACGATACGCAGTATTTT.